This T cell receptor (beta chain) was observed in a study of T cells in Graves' hyperthyroidism and ophthalmopathy. CDR1 is MNHEY and CDR2 is SMNVEV in the germline V gene (reference sequence). Trimming cost V 2 bases and J 6 bases, with 14 bases left between them. The CDR3 is made up of 14 amino acids. TCR beta CDR3 regions were amplified from RNA. First-round RT-PCR targeting the TCR CDR3 was performed with the HTBI primer set. TCRdb re-derived calls from the multiplex PCR reads in MiXCR, one entry per CDR3 protein. The repertoire holds about 590,000 distinct CDR3 sequences, with 14% as singletons. This clonotype was detected many times.

The receptor was isolated from a young woman with Graves' ophthalmopathy. Sequenced material: blood. The chain recombines TRBV27 with TRBJ2-7; D is unclear. CDR3: CASSLRLSAREQYF. Here the CDR3 DNA reads TGTGCCAGCAGTTTAAGACTTTCAGCCCGCGAGCAGTACTTC.